The clone carrying this TCR beta chain was seen ten or more times. Enrolled through a virtual design, the participants were between 18 and 89 years of age and came from approximately 25 US areas. Cohorts were assigned according to the clinical history that participants reported. The V gene lost 4 bases and the J gene lost 2 bases, with 21 bases spanning the gap. From germline, CDR1 is MDHEN and CDR2 SYDVKM. The CDR3 contains 18 residues. This sample was included in a study of blood T cell repertoires in COVID-19. Study information: T cells, B-cell-depleted T cells, or PBMCs provided the cDNA or gDNA that served as material.

Clones were read by immunoSEQ multiplex PCR, and TCRdb kept only the in-frame ones, dropping some. The sample holds around 200,000 clones, roughly 80% seen once. The sample consisted of PBMCs or T cells enriched from blood (not recorded which). The rearrangement uses TRBV28 and TRBJ2-4, with D tentatively TRBD1 (6 bases). The clonotype comes from a woman in her 30s who had recovered from COVID-19. The chain's CDR3 is CASSSDNRDPQTKNIQYF. The CDR3 DNA sequence: TGTGCCAGCAGTTCCGACAACAGGGATCCCCAAACCAAAAACATTCAGTACTTC.